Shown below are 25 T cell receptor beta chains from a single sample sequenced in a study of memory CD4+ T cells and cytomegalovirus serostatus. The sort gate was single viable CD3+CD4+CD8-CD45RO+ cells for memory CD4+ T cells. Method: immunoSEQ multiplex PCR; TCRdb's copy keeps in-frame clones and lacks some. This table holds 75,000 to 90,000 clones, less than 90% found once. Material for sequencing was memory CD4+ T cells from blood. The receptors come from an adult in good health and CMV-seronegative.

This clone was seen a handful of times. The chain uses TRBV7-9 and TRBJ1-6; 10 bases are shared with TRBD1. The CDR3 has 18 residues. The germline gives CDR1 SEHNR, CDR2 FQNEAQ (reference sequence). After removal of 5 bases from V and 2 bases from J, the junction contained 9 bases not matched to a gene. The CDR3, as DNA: TGTGCCAGCAGCCCGGCAGGGGACAGGGGAGCCTATAATTCACCCCTCCACTTT. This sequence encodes CASSPAGDRGAYNSPLHF.

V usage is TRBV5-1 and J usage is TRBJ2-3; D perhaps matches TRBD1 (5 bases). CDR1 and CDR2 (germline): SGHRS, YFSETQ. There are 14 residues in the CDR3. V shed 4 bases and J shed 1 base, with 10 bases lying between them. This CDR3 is CASSLGAGTDTQYF. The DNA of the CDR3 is TGCGCCAGCAGCCTAGGGGCTGGCACAGATACGCAGTATTTT. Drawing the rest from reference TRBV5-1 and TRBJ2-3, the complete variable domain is KAGVTQTPRYLIKTRGQQVTLSCSPISGHRSVSWYQQTPGQGLQFLFEYFSETQRNKGNFPGRFSGRQFSNSRSEMNVSTLELGDSALYLCASSLGAGTDTQYFGPGTRLTVL.

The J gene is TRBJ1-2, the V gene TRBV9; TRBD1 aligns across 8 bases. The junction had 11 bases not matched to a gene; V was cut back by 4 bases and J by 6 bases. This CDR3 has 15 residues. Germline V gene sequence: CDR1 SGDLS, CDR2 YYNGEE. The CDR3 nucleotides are TGTGCCAGCAGCCCCTTACCAGGGGGCGCGAATGGCTACACCTTC. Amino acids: CASSPLPGGANGYTF.

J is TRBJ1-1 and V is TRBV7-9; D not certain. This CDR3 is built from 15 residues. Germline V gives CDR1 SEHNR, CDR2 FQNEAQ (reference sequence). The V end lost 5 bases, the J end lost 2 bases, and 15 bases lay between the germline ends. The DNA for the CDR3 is TGTGCCAGCAGCAACCGGGAGACTGTTAACACTGAAGCTTTCTTT. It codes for CASSNRETVNTEAFF.

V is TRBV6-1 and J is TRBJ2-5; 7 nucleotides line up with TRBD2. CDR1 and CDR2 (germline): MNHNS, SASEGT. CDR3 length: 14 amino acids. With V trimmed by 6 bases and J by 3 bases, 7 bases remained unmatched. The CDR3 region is CASSRAGQEETQYF. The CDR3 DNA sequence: TGTGCCAGCAGCAGAGCGGGGCAGGAAGAGACCCAGTACTTC.

The CDR3 region is CASSLVPGGSAGYTF. In nucleotides, the CDR3 is TGTGCCAGCAGCTTAGTGCCGGGGGGCTCGGCTGGCTACACCTTC. V and J are TRBV7-2 and TRBJ1-2, with D possibly TRBD1 on 6 matching bases. The V gene lost 1 base and the J gene lost 7 bases, with 16 bases spanning the gap. In germline, CDR1 is SGHTA, CDR2 FQGNSA. The CDR3 has 15 residues.

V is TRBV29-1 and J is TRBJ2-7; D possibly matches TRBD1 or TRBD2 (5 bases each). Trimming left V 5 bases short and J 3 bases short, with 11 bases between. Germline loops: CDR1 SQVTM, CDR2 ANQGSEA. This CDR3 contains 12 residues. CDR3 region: CSVYGADYEQYF. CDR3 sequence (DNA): TGCAGCGTTTACGGGGCGGACTACGAGCAGTACTTC.

Written as DNA, the CDR3 is TGTGCCAGCAGCTCCGCTAGCGGGGGGGCTTACACCGGGGAGCTGTTTTTT. Translated, it gives CASSSASGGAYTGELFF. V usage is TRBV5-4 and J usage is TRBJ2-2, with 12 bases lining up with TRBD2. Germline loops: CDR1 SGHNT, CDR2 YYREEE (reference sequence). The CDR3 has 17 amino acids. V shed 3 bases, J shed 3 bases, and the junction held 6 bases outside the gene matches.

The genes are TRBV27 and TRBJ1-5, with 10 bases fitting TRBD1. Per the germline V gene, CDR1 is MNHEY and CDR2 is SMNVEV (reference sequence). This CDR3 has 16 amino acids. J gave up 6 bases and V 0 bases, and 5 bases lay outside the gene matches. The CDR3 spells CASSLSGGQGPQPQHF. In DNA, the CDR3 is TGTGCCAGCAGTTTATCGGGGGGACAGGGGCCTCAGCCCCAGCATTTT.

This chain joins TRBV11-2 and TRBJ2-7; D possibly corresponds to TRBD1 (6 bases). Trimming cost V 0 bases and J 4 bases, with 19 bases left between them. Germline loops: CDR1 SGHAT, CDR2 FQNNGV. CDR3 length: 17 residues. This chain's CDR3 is CASSLDSADSYRYEQYF. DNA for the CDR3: TGTGCCAGCAGCTTAGATTCGGCGGACAGTTACCGATACGAGCAGTACTTC.

The CDR3 loop is CASSLGTAGGYTF. DNA of the CDR3: TGCGCCAGCAGTTTAGGGACTGCCGGGGGCTACACCTTC. The genes are TRBV5-1 and TRBJ1-2, with a tentative D call TRBD1 (5 bases). With 5 bases removed from V and 8 bases from J, the gap between germline ends came to 16 bases. The CDR3 length is 13 residues. Germline CDR1 is SGHRS and CDR2 is YFSETQ.

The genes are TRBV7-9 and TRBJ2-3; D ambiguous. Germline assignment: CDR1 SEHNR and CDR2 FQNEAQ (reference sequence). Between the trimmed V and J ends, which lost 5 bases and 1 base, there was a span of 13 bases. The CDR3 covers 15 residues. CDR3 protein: CASSLDLERTDTQYF. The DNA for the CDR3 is TGTGCCAGCAGCCTTGACTTAGAACGCACAGATACGCAGTATTTT.

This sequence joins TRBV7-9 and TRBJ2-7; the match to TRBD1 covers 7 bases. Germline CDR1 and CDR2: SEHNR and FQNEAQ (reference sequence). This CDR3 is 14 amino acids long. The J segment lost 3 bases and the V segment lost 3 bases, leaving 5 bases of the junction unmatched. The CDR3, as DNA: TGTGCCAGCAGCTTGAGACAGGGATTCTACGAGCAGTACTTC. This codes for CASSLRQGFYEQYF.

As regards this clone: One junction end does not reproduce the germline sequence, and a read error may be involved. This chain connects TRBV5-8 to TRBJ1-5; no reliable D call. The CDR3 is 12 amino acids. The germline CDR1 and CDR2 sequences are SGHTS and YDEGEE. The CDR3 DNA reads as TGTGCCAGCAACTTGGGGTTTGAGCCCCAGCATTTT. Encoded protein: CASNLGFEPQHF.

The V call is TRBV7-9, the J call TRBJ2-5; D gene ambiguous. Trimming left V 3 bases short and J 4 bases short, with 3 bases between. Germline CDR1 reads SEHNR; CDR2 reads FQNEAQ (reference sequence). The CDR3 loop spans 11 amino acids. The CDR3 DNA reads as TGTGCCAGCAGCTTCGGAGAGACCCAGTACTTC. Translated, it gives CASSFGETQYF.

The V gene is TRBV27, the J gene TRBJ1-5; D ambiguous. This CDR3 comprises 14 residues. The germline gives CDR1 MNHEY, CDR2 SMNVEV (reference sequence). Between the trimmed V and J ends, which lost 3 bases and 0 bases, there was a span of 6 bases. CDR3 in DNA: TGTGCCAGCAGTTTGTCAGTTAGCAATCAGCCCCAGCATTTT. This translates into CASSLSVSNQPQHF.

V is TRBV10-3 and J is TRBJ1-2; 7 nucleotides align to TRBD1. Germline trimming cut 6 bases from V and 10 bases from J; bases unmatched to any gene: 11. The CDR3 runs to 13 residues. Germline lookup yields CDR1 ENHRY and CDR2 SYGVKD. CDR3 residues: CAIRDRLKTVYTF. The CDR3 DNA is TGTGCCATCAGGGACAGGCTTAAGACGGTCTACACCTTC.

The CDR3 DNA sequence: TGTGCCTGGAGTGTACATTTGACAGATACGCAGTATTTT. Its protein is CAWSVHLTDTQYF. V gene TRBV30 combines with J gene TRBJ2-3; D is unresolved. This CDR3 comprises 13 residues. Per the germline V gene, CDR1 is GTSNPN and CDR2 is SVGIG (reference sequence). Deletions cut 0 bases from V and 3 bases from J, with 7 bases between.

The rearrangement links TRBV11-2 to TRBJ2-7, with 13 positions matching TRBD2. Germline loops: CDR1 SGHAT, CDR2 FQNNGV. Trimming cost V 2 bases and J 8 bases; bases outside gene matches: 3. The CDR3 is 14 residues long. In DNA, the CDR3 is TGTGCCAGCAGCTTATCGGGACTAGCGGGGAAGCAGTACTTC. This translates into CASSLSGLAGKQYF.

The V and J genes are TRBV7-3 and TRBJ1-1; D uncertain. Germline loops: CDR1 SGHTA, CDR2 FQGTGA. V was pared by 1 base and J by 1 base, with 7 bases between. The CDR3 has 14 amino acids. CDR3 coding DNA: TGTGCCAGCAGCTTAAATGCAGGGAACACTGAAGCTTTCTTT. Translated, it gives CASSLNAGNTEAFF.

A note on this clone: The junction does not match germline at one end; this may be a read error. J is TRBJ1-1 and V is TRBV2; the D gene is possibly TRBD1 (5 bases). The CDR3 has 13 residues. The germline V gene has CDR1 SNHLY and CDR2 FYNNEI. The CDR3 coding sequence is TGTGCCAGCAGGCAGGGTATGAACACTGAAGCTTCCTTT. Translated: CASRQGMNTEASF.

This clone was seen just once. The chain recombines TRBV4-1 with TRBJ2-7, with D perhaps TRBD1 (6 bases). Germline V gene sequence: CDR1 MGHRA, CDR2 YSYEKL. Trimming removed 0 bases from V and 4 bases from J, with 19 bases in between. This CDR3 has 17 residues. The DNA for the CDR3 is TGCGCCAGCAGCCAAGATTTCTATGGACAGAAAAAGTACGAGCAGTACTTC. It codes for CASSQDFYGQKKYEQYF.

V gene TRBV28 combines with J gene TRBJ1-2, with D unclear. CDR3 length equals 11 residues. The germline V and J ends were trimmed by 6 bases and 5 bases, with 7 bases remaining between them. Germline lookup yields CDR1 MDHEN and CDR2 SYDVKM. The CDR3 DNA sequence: TGTGCCAGCAGGTCCATGTATGGCTACACCTTC. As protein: CASRSMYGYTF.

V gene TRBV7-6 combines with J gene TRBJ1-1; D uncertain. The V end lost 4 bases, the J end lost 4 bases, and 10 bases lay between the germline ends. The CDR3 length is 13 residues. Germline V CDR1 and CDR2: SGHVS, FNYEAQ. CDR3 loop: CASSSIYGTEAFF. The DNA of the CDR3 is TGTGCCAGCAGCTCTATTTACGGCACTGAAGCTTTCTTT.

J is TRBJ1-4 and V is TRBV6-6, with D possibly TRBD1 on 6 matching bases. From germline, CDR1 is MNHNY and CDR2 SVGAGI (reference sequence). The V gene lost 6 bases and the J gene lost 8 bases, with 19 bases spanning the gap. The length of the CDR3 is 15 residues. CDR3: CASSLRGRGGEKLFF. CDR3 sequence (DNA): TGTGCCAGCAGCCTACGGGGCAGGGGTGGCGAAAAACTGTTTTTT.